Following are 19 T cell receptor beta chains from one sample sequenced in a study of blood T cell repertoires in COVID-19. The repertoire was sequenced with immunoSEQ multiplex PCR; TCRdb's copy has only in-frame clones and lacks some. The repertoire consists of a few hundred thousand clones, with 80% to 90% occurring once and the leading ten covering 1.1%. The sequenced sample consisted of PBMCs or T cells enriched from blood (not recorded which). The receptors stem from a man under 40 who had recovered from COVID-19.

This clone has only one observation. The V and J genes are TRBV2 and TRBJ1-5, with D maybe TRBD1 (5 bases). Deletions cut 4 bases from V and 10 bases from J, with 14 bases between. Germline V gene data show CDR1 as SNHLY and CDR2 as FYNNEI. The CDR3 spans 13 residues. The CDR3 reads CASSGRAQGPQHF. The CDR3 region has the DNA TGTGCCAGCAGTGGGAGGGCTCAGGGACCCCAGCATTTT.

The table lists this clone with a count of one. The chain is built from TRBV4-2 and TRBJ2-7; D perhaps matches TRBD2 (7 bases). Germline values: CDR1 LGHNA, CDR2 YNFKEQ. The CDR3 runs 16 residues. V shed 0 bases and J shed 3 bases, with 15 bases lying between them. Here the CDR3 reads CASSQDLGGLVYEQYF. CDR3 DNA sequence: TGTGCCAGCAGCCAAGATCTGGGGGGGCTAGTCTACGAGCAGTACTTC.

The CDR3: CASSLARTGNTGELFF. Here the CDR3 DNA reads TGTGCCAGCAGCTTAGCTCGGACTGGGAACACCGGGGAGCTGTTTTTT. The chain is built from TRBV7-9 and TRBJ2-2, with a tentative D call TRBD2 (5 bases). Germline V gives CDR1 SEHNR, CDR2 FQNEAQ (reference sequence). The CDR3 is made up of 16 amino acids. Trimming took 0 bases from V and 1 from J, leaving 9 bases between them.

The chain employs TRBV6-6 and TRBJ1-5; 9 bases are shared with TRBD1. Per the germline V gene, CDR1 is MNHNY and CDR2 is SVGAGI (reference sequence). Unmatched junction bases numbered 7, after V lost 5 bases and J lost 5 bases. The CDR3 loop spans 15 amino acids. CDR3 loop: CASSDRTGVDQPQHF. The CDR3 region has the DNA TGTGCCAGCAGTGACCGGACAGGGGTGGATCAGCCCCAGCATTTT.

V is TRBV5-1 and J is TRBJ2-3; 12 bases align to TRBD2. Trimming cost V 3 bases and J 0 bases; bases outside gene matches: 2. This CDR3 has 16 amino acids. Germline V gene lookup returns CDR1 SGHRS and CDR2 YFSETQ. The CDR3 sequence is CASSSGTSGSTDTQYF. DNA of the CDR3: TGCGCCAGCAGCTCCGGGACTAGCGGGAGCACAGATACGCAGTATTTT.

The rearrangement joins TRBV30 to TRBJ2-5, with a weak D call TRBD2 (6 bases). The CDR3 is 14 residues long. V lost 0 bases to trimming and J lost 4 bases, with 12 bases between them. Germline V lookup: CDR1 GTSNPN, CDR2 SVGIG (reference sequence). CDR3 sequence: CAWSVLLGGETQYF. The CDR3 region has the DNA TGTGCCTGGAGTGTCTTGCTGGGGGGAGAGACCCAGTACTTC.

The CDR3: CASNAGGIGYTF. DNA for the CDR3: TGTGCCAGCAATGCAGGGGGCATTGGCTACACCTTC. The rearrangement links TRBV28 to TRBJ1-2; 8 bases line up with TRBD1. This CDR3 has 12 residues. The germline V gene has CDR1 MDHEN and CDR2 SYDVKM. V was clipped by 7 bases and J by 7 bases; unmatched bases: 5.

As to this clone: Other DNA sequences of this sample code for an identical CDR3. This chain connects TRBV12-3 or TRBV12-4 to TRBJ1-5; 7 positions match TRBD1. The CDR3 is made up of 13 amino acids. Unmatched junction bases numbered 3, after V lost 6 bases and J lost 4 bases. The CDR3 DNA sequence: TGTGCCAGCAGCCCAGGGGGAAATCAGCCCCAGCATTTT. It translates to CASSPGGNQPQHF.

The chain recombines TRBV6-4 with TRBJ2-2; TRBD1 aligns across 9 bases. The CDR3 length is 13 residues. Trimming removed 6 bases from V and 6 bases from J; junction bases left unmatched: 2. Germline lookup yields CDR1 MRHNA and CDR2 SNTAGT. The chain's CDR3 is CASSRQGAGELFF. The CDR3 bases are TGTGCCAGCAGCAGACAGGGGGCCGGGGAGCTGTTTTTT.

This chain uses TRBV7-2 with TRBJ2-7; 8 bases are shared with TRBD2. The CDR3 consists of 15 residues. V lost 1 base, J lost 2 bases, and 4 bases stayed unmatched. Germline loops: CDR1 SGHTA, CDR2 FQGNSA. CDR3 residues: CASSLEAGDPYEQYF. The CDR3 DNA sequence: TGTGCCAGCAGCTTAGAAGCGGGAGATCCCTACGAGCAGTACTTC.

Here the CDR3 reads CSTVTGNTEAFF. The CDR3 DNA is TGCAGCACCGTGACAGGGAACACTGAAGCTTTCTTT. This chain joins TRBV29-1 and TRBJ1-1, with D perhaps TRBD1 (6 bases). CDR1 is SQVTM and CDR2 is ANQGSEA in the germline V gene. The germline V and J ends were trimmed by 8 bases and 1 base, with 11 bases remaining between them. This CDR3 region has 12 residues.

The rearrangement joins TRBV4-1 to TRBJ1-2; perhaps TRBD1 as D (6 bases). The V gene's germline CDR1 is MGHRA and CDR2 YSYEKL. Trimming removed 0 bases from V and 5 bases from J, with 16 bases in between. The CDR3 has 16 amino acids. Here the CDR3 DNA reads TGCGCCAGCAGCCAAGAGGGTTCAGGGGATTTGTATGGCTACACCTTC. Translated: CASSQEGSGDLYGYTF.

This chain connects TRBV27 to TRBJ2-4; D uncertain. Trimming removed 2 bases from V and 1 base from J, with 15 bases in between. There are 17 residues in the CDR3. From germline, CDR1 is MNHEY and CDR2 SMNVEV (reference sequence). The CDR3 here is CASSLDPPTGAKNIQYF. CDR3 sequence (DNA): TGTGCCAGCAGTTTAGATCCCCCGACCGGGGCCAAAAACATTCAGTACTTC.

The V gene is TRBV9, the J gene TRBJ2-7; 7 positions match TRBD1. Germline V gene lookup returns CDR1 SGDLS and CDR2 YYNGEE. The CDR3 spans 14 residues. Trimming cost V 4 bases and J 4 bases; bases outside gene matches: 8. The CDR3 loop is CASSPGQALYEQYF. CDR3 nucleotide sequence: TGTGCCAGCAGCCCCGGACAGGCTCTGTACGAGCAGTACTTC.

The table lists this clone with a count of one. The gene calls are TRBV18 and TRBJ2-5; possible D gene TRBD1, 5 bases. The CDR3 sequence is 14 residues long. Trimming stripped 4 bases from V and 1 base from J, with 10 bases between. Germline V CDR1 and CDR2: KGHSH, LQKENI. The CDR3 bases are TGTGCCAGCTCACGCTTCGACAGCCAAGAGACCCAGTACTTC. Translated, it gives CASSRFDSQETQYF. The variable domain in full, with the rest retrieved from reference TRBV18 and TRBJ2-5, is NAGVMQNPRHLVRRRGQEARLRCSPMKGHSHVYWYRQLPEEGLKFMVYLQKENIIDESGMPKERFSAEFPKEGPSILRIQQVVRGDSAAYFCASSRFDSQETQYFGPGTRLLVL.

The chain has TRBV3-1 (or the pseudogene TRBV3-2) and TRBJ1-2; the match to TRBD1 covers 7 bases. The germline CDR1 and CDR2 sequences are LGHDT and YNNKEL (reference sequence). V lost 1 base, J lost 8 bases, and 13 bases stayed unmatched. The CDR3 is made up of 16 amino acids. The CDR3 protein is CASSQAGQWMVTGYTF. The CDR3 nucleotides are TGTGCCAGCAGCCAAGCGGGACAGTGGATGGTCACCGGCTACACCTTC.

The chain links TRBV21-1 to TRBJ2-7; TRBD2 is the table's D call and was not checked against the DNA. TRBV21-1 represents a pseudogene. The CDR3 has 10 residues. This CDR3 is CASSKSGMYF. In DNA form, the CDR3 reads TGTGCCAGCAGCAAAAGCGGGATGTACTTC.

The chain couples TRBV29-1 to TRBJ2-1; D might be TRBD1 (6 bases). Trimming cost V 7 bases and J 4 bases, with 17 bases left between them. CDR1 and CDR2 from the germline V gene are SQVTM and ANQGSEA. The CDR3 sequence is 14 residues long. The CDR3 region is CSGAYRETYNEQFF. For the CDR3, the DNA is TGCAGCGGGGCTTACAGGGAGACTTACAATGAGCAGTTCTTC.

The gene calls are TRBV5-4 and TRBJ2-7; TRBD2 matches 9 bases. The germline gives CDR1 SGHNT, CDR2 YYREEE (reference sequence). The CDR3 extends over 15 amino acids. Unmatched junction bases numbered 9, after V lost 3 bases and J lost 5 bases. CDR3 in amino acids: CASSSPVAGANEQYF. Written as DNA, the CDR3 is TGTGCCAGCAGCTCACCTGTAGCGGGAGCCAACGAGCAGTACTTC.